Presented here are 8 T cell receptor beta chains from one specimen sequenced in a study of T cells in Graves' hyperthyroidism and ophthalmopathy. Amplified TCR beta CDR3 regions derived from RNA transcripts. The TCR CDR3 was amplified in a first-round RT-PCR using the HTBI primer set. TCRdb itself ran the multiplex PCR reads through MiXCR, one entry per CDR3 protein. Of 95,000 to 110,000 distinct CDR3 sequences in the sample, approximately 48% were seen once. Sequenced sample: blood. The source is a man aged 35 to 55 with Graves' hyperthyroidism.

This clonotype appeared many times. The genes are TRBV7-2 and TRBJ1-2; no reliable D call. Germline V CDR1 and CDR2: SGHTA, FQGNSA. The V and J ends lost 5 bases and 7 bases respectively, with 8 bases between them. The CDR3 contains 11 residues. This CDR3 is CASSAPGGYTF. Written as DNA, the CDR3 is TGTGCCAGCAGCGCCCCCGGTGGCTACACCTTC.

The V gene is TRBV2, the J gene TRBJ2-7, with D perhaps matching TRBD1 or TRBD2 (5 bases each). This CDR3 has 13 residues. In germline, CDR1 is SNHLY, CDR2 FYNNEI. Trimming pared 6 bases from V and 2 bases from J, leaving 11 bases between. The CDR3 DNA is TGTGCCAGCAGAGGGGACGGGACCTACGAGCAGTACTTC. Translated: CASRGDGTYEQYF. The full variable domain, completed using reference TRBV2 and TRBJ2-7, is EPEVTQTPSHQVTQMGQEVILRCVPISNHLYFYWYRQILGQKVEFLVSFYNNEISEKSEIFDDQFSVERPDGSNFTLKIRSTKLEDSAMYFCASRGDGTYEQYFGPGTRLTVT.

Comments on this clonotype: This may be a read error: a much more frequent sequence differs by one nucleotide. This chain connects TRBV15 to TRBJ2-5; perhaps TRBD1 as D (7 bases). CDR3 length: 17 residues. Germline assignment: CDR1 LNHNV and CDR2 YYDKDF (reference sequence). V lost 5 bases and J lost 3, with 22 bases in between. This chain's CDR3 is CATSLDRIDREEETQYF. The CDR3 DNA reads as TGTGCCACCAGCTTAGATCGGATAGACAGGGAGGAAGAGACCCAGTACTTC.

V and J are TRBV24-1 and TRBJ2-7, with no clear D. Trimming pared 4 bases from V and 4 bases from J, leaving 4 bases between. Germline V gives CDR1 KGHDR, CDR2 SFDVKD. The CDR3 sequence is 11 residues long. The CDR3 bases are TGTGCCACCAGTGACGATTACGAGCAGTACTTC. Translation gives CATSDDYEQYF.

This clonotype was counted at least ten times. CDR3 DNA sequence: TGCAGTGCTAGCGGCAGGACTAACTATGGCTACACCTTC. As protein: CSASGRTNYGYTF. The chain joins TRBV20-1 to TRBJ1-2, with D unresolved. The CDR3 is 13 amino acids. Germline assignment: CDR1 DFQATT and CDR2 SNEGSKA (reference sequence). V dropped 3 bases and J dropped 0 bases, with 8 bases sitting between them.

The V gene is TRBV2, the J gene TRBJ1-2; maybe TRBD1 (6 bases). This CDR3 spans 19 amino acids. The V end lost 9 bases, the J end lost 3 bases, and 32 bases lay between the germline ends. Per the germline V gene, CDR1 is SNHLY and CDR2 is FYNNEI. The CDR3 DNA reads TGTGCCAGTCGAGGACAGCCTTATAGCAATCAGCCGATTGACTATGGCTACACCTTC. It encodes CASRGQPYSNQPIDYGYTF.

This chain joins TRBV24-1 and TRBJ2-7; 8 bases align to TRBD1. The germline gives CDR1 KGHDR, CDR2 SFDVKD. The CDR3 contains 15 residues. J gave up 2 bases and V 4 bases, and 6 bases lay outside the gene matches. The CDR3 bases are TGTGCCACCAGTGACTCCGGGACAGGAGCCTACGAGCAGTACTTC. The encoded protein is CATSDSGTGAYEQYF.

The chain carries TRBV6-5 and TRBJ1-1; tentatively, D is TRBD1 (5 bases). Trimming removed 5 bases from V and 2 bases from J, with 15 bases in between. The CDR3 spans 15 residues. Germline CDR1 MNHEY, CDR2 SVGAGI. The CDR3 DNA reads TGTGCCAGCAGTATTATAATGGGACCCAACACTGAAGCTTTCTTT. Its protein product is CASSIIMGPNTEAFF.